This T cell receptor (beta chain) was retrieved from a study of T cells in localized non-small cell lung cancer. Germline CDR1 and CDR2: MNHEY and SMNVEV (reference sequence). The CDR3 contains 15 residues. Trimming removed 6 bases from V and 8 bases from J, with 19 bases in between. Study-level points and caveats: Exceeding tumor, uninvolved adjacent lung had the highest T cell clonality. Increased T cell density in blood showed an association with longer overall survival. The appearance of a median roughly 56 of the top 100 tumor clones was seen in adjacent lung.

Clones were read by immunoSEQ multiplex PCR, and TCRdb kept only the in-frame ones, dropping some. The sample holds tens of thousands of clones, about 83% seen once. Regarding this clone: Its antigen is currently unknown.

The material sequenced was PBMCs, taken before any cancer treatment. This clonotype was obtained from a man between 40 and 69 years old with stage II lung adenocarcinoma. J is TRBJ1-4 and V is TRBV27, with D unresolved. The CDR3 DNA sequence: TGTGCCAGCAGGCGCTGGCCCGCCCAAATGGAAAAACTGTTTTTT. The encoded protein is CASRRWPAQMEKLFF.